The T cell receptor beta chain described here comes from a study of OX40 agonist ivuxolimab in advanced cancers. Whole-study findings and limits: No determination was made of the antigen specificity of the expanded peripheral T cells.

V shed 6 bases and J 5 bases; nucleotides not matched to a gene: 12. The germline CDR1 and CDR2 sequences are MNHNY and SVGAGI (reference sequence). The CDR3 sequence is 15 residues long. Repertoires were generated with immunoSEQ multiplex PCR, while TCRdb's copy carries only in-frame clones and drops some. The sample lists around 41,000 clones, 85% occurring once. Comments on this clone: What it recognizes is unknown.

The source material was CD4+ or CD8+ T cells sorted from blood, sampled in a trial of the OX40 agonist ivuxolimab. V and J are TRBV6-6 and TRBJ2-7, with 8 bases fitting TRBD1. The source is an adult with an advanced solid tumor such as melanoma, head and neck, liver or kidney cancer. The CDR3 DNA is TGTGCCAGCAGCCTTTCCCAGGGGGCTTGGGACGAGCAGTACTTC. Protein sequence: CASSLSQGAWDEQYF.